This TCR beta chain was documented in a study of T cell responses to AZD1222 COVID-19 vaccine. Germline values: CDR1 SGHNT, CDR2 YYREEE (reference sequence). V lost 4 bases and J 7 bases, leaving 13 bases between the germline ends. The CDR3 covers 13 residues. Sequenced by immunoSEQ multiplex PCR; TCRdb stores in-frame clones only, minus some. The sample has about 190,000 clones; 90% to 95% are singletons. The chain is built from TRBV5-4 and TRBJ2-3; D ambiguous. Here the sequenced sample was peripheral blood, taken on day 0 of AZD1222 vaccination. The sequence came from an adult in good health. CDR3 in amino acids: CASSPALPNTQYF. CDR3 nucleotide sequence: TGTGCCAGCAGCCCCGCCTTGCCAAATACGCAGTATTTT.